This T cell receptor beta chain emerged from a study of monozygotic twins with inflammatory bowel disease. The germline CDR1 and CDR2 sequences are ENHRY and SYGVKD. The CDR3 is 14 amino acids. TCRdb reanalyzed the 5' RACE reads and collapses them to one entry per CDR3 protein, without DNA. This repertoire includes approximately 160,000 distinct CDR3 sequences. The rearrangement links TRBV10-3 to TRBJ2-7; TCRdb returns TRBD2, unconfirmable since there is no DNA. Sequenced sample: blood. The receptor was isolated from a human donor with ulcerative colitis or Crohn's disease, or a healthy co-twin of an affected twin (not recorded which). CDR3 in amino acids: CAIMSERGADEQYF.